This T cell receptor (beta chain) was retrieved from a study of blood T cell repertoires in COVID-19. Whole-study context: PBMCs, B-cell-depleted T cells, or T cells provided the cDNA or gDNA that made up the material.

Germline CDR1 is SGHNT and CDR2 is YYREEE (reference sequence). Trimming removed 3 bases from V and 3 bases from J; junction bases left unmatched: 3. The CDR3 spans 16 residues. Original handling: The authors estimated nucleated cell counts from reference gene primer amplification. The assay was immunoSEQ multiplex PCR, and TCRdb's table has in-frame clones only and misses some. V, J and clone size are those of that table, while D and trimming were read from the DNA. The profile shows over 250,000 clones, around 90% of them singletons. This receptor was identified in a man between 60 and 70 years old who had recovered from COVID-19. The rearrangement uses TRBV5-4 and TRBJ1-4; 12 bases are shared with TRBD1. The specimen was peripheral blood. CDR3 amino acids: CASSSGQGAPNEKLFF. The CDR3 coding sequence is TGTGCCAGCAGCTCGGGACAGGGGGCGCCTAATGAAAAACTGTTTTTT.